Each of the 10 T cell receptor beta chains below was sequenced from the same sample in a study of T cell responses to AZD1222 COVID-19 vaccine. Data came from immunoSEQ multiplex PCR; TCRdb stores just in-frame clones and leaves some out. The sample has over 100,000 clones; approximately 86% are singletons. Specimen: peripheral blood, collected 28 days after the second dose of the MenACWY control vaccine. The receptors here all came from an adult who received the MenACWY meningococcal vaccine as a control.

J is TRBJ2-7 and V is TRBV7-2; 8 nucleotides align to TRBD2. The CDR3 covers 16 residues. V shed 0 bases, J shed 3 bases, and the junction held 7 bases outside the gene matches. CDR1 is SGHTA and CDR2 is FQGNSA in the germline V gene. CDR3 residues: CASSLALWAGGYEQYF. The CDR3 coding sequence is TGTGCCAGCAGCTTAGCGCTTTGGGCGGGGGGCTACGAGCAGTACTTC.

The V gene is TRBV28, the J gene TRBJ2-2, with 10 nucleotides matching TRBD1. There are 18 residues in the CDR3. Germline-derived CDR1 and CDR2 are MDHEN and SYDVKM. With 5 bases clipped from V and 3 bases from J, the junction kept 12 bases outside the gene matches. CDR3 DNA sequence: TGTGCCAGCAGTAATCTAAAAGACAGGGGGCGGGACACCGGGGAGCTGTTTTTT. Translating gives CASSNLKDRGRDTGELFF.

J is TRBJ1-2 and V is TRBV3-1 (or the pseudogene TRBV3-2), with 10 bases identical to TRBD1. Germline lookup yields CDR1 LGHDT and CDR2 YNNKEL (reference sequence). The J segment lost 1 base and the V segment lost 1 base, leaving 6 bases of the junction unmatched. The CDR3 length is 17 residues. The chain's CDR3 is CASSQAGDRGSNYGYTF. CDR3 DNA sequence: TGTGCCAGCAGCCAAGCGGGGGACAGGGGAAGTAACTATGGCTACACCTTC.

The chain employs TRBV5-4 and TRBJ1-1; no firm D call. Trimming stripped 3 bases from V and 1 base from J, with 13 bases between. The CDR3 totals 15 residues. The germline gives CDR1 SGHNT, CDR2 YYREEE (reference sequence). The CDR3 DNA reads TGTGCCAGCAGCTCTAGAAGGACGGCGAACACTGAAGCTTTCTTT. Translation gives CASSSRRTANTEAFF.

J is TRBJ1-5 and V is TRBV19; D is ambiguous. Trimming cost V 0 bases and J 7 bases, with 19 bases left between them. Germline V gene sequence: CDR1 LNHDA, CDR2 SQIVND (reference sequence). This CDR3 spans 17 amino acids. The CDR3 is CASSIDERTLRGQPQHF. The CDR3 DNA sequence: TGTGCCAGTAGTATAGACGAACGGACGTTGCGGGGACAGCCCCAGCATTTT.

The chain has TRBV15 and TRBJ2-3; D is uncertain. The germline V gene encodes CDR1 LNHNV and CDR2 YYDKDF (reference sequence). The CDR3 spans 14 residues. With 3 bases removed from V and 3 bases from J, the gap between germline ends came to 10 bases. CDR3 sequence reads: CATSRPSGTDTQYF. CDR3 DNA sequence: TGTGCCACCAGCAGGCCCTCCGGTACAGATACGCAGTATTTT.

The chain uses TRBV5-1 and TRBJ1-3; 7 nucleotides line up with TRBD1. This CDR3 is 17 amino acids long. J was trimmed by 3 bases and V by 3 bases; bases with no gene match: 12. In germline, CDR1 is SGHRS, CDR2 YFSETQ. The CDR3 sequence is CASSYGKTGSFGNTIYF. The DNA of the CDR3 is TGCGCCAGCAGCTATGGAAAGACAGGGTCCTTTGGAAACACCATATATTTT.

This chain connects TRBV28 to TRBJ1-5; no reliable D call. Germline CDR1 MDHEN, CDR2 SYDVKM. Trimming removed 2 bases from V and 4 bases from J, with 0 bases in between. This CDR3 has 11 amino acids. The CDR3 region has the DNA TGTGCCAGCAGTTTAAATCAGCCCCAGCATTTT. Protein product: CASSLNQPQHF. The full variable domain, its missing parts supplied by reference TRBV28 and TRBJ1-5, is DVKVTQSSRYLVKRTGEKVFLECVQDMDHENMFWYRQDPGLGLRLIYFSYDVKMKEKGDIPEGYSVSREKKERFSLILESASTNQTSMYLCASSLNQPQHFGDGTRLSIL.

This chain uses TRBV30 with TRBJ1-3; TRBD1 might be the D (5 bases). The CDR3 contains 14 residues. Germline values: CDR1 GTSNPN, CDR2 SVGIG (reference sequence). Trimming took off 7 bases at V and 6 bases at J, with 19 bases between the two ends. CDR3 protein: CASLWTRGENTIYF. The CDR3 DNA follows: TGTGCCTCCCTTTGGACACGGGGTGAAAACACCATATATTTT.

J is TRBJ2-3 and V is TRBV7-3; no clear D gene. CDR3 length: 15 amino acids. The germline V gene has CDR1 SGHTA and CDR2 FQGTGA. Trimming removed 6 bases at V and 2 bases at J, with 15 bases between. CDR3 bases: TGTGCCAGCAGTTTCAATGGTGGACCCACAGATACGCAGTATTTT. This translates into CASSFNGGPTDTQYF.